The 2 T cell receptor beta chains presented below share a single source sample, sequenced in a study of T cell changes during pregnancy in multiple sclerosis. Sequencing was performed with immunoSEQ multiplex PCR; in TCRdb, only in-frame clones are kept and a portion is missing. This sample has tens of thousands of clones, with 92% found just once. Sample: CD8+ T cells from peripheral blood mononuclear cells, taken in the third trimester of pregnancy. These receptor sequences come from a female donor in good health, enrolled as a control in a pregnancy study.

As regards this clone: The same CDR3 is also encoded by other DNA sequences in this sample. The chain uses TRBV7-9 and TRBJ1-5; D unclear. Trimming pared 5 bases from V and 4 bases from J, leaving 9 bases between. Germline-derived CDR1 and CDR2 are SEHNR and FQNEAQ (reference sequence). There are 13 residues in the CDR3. Here the CDR3 reads CASSLPGNQPQHF. The CDR3 DNA reads TGTGCCAGCAGCCTGCCGGGAAATCAGCCCCAGCATTTT.

The chain combines TRBV7-9 with TRBJ1-4; no clear D gene. V lost 2 bases, J lost 4 bases, and 8 bases lay in between. In germline, CDR1 is SEHNR, CDR2 FQNEAQ (reference sequence). CDR3 size: 14 residues. CDR3 protein: CASSLTGINEKLFF. Here the CDR3 DNA reads TGTGCCAGCAGCTTAACTGGTATTAATGAAAAACTGTTTTTT.